These 20 T cell receptor beta chains were sequenced from one sample in a study of cytotoxic CD8 clonotypes in ibrutinib-treated CLL. Clones were sequenced by immunoSEQ multiplex PCR, and TCRdb holds only the in-frame ones, with some missing. The repertoire includes 250,000 to 350,000 clones, around 76% of them detected once, and roughly 5.7% sits in the top ten. Specimen: PBMCs, collected at disease progression, from a patient treated with ibrutinib. Source of these receptors: a human donor with chronic lymphocytic leukemia.

This chain uses TRBV2 with TRBJ1-1; D unclear. Trimming stripped 1 base from V and 1 base from J, with 10 bases between. This CDR3 has 15 amino acids. CDR1 and CDR2 from the germline V gene are SNHLY and FYNNEI. CDR3 loop: CASSEVRARNTEAFF. CDR3 sequence (DNA): TGTGCCAGCAGTGAAGTAAGGGCGAGGAACACTGAAGCTTTCTTT.

The genes are TRBV5-4 and TRBJ2-1; D is perhaps TRBD2 (6 bases). V was clipped by 0 bases and J by 6 bases, with 10 bases between them. CDR1 is SGHNT, CDR2 YYREEE, per germline (reference sequence). The CDR3 length is 14 residues. The CDR3 nucleotides read TGTGCCAGCAGCTTGGCGGGAGCAACCAATGAGCAGTTCTTC. Translated, it gives CASSLAGATNEQFF. Full variable domain (missing parts from reference TRBV5-4 and TRBJ2-1): ETGVTQSPTHLIKTRGQQVTLRCSSQSGHNTVSWYQQALGQGPQFIFQYYREEENGRGNFPPRFSGLQFPNYSSELNVNALELDDSALYLCASSLAGATNEQFFGPGTRLTVL.

The rearrangement joins TRBV29-1 to TRBJ2-7; 9 bases are a match to TRBD1. J gave up 5 bases and V 5 bases, and 10 bases lay outside the gene matches. This CDR3 is 14 amino acids long. Germline assignment: CDR1 SQVTM and CDR2 ANQGSEA. The CDR3 sequence: CSVSRTGTGNEQYF. DNA of the CDR3: TGCAGCGTTTCTCGTACCGGGACAGGGAACGAGCAGTACTTC.

The chain carries TRBV7-9 and TRBJ1-1; possibly TRBD1 for D (6 bases). The germline V and J ends were trimmed by 5 bases and 4 bases, with 17 bases remaining between them. CDR1 is SEHNR and CDR2 is FQNEAQ in the germline V gene (reference sequence). The CDR3 totals 15 residues. The CDR3 coding sequence is TGTGCCAGCAGCGGCTCAGGGGTTATAGGCACTGAAGCTTTCTTT. Its translation is CASSGSGVIGTEAFF. The full variable domain, with the rest looked up from reference TRBV7-9 and TRBJ1-1, is DTGVSQNPRHKITKRGQNVTFRCDPISEHNRLYWYRQTLGQGPEFLTYFQNEAQLEKSRLLSDRFSAERPKGSFSTLEIQRTEQGDSAMYLCASSGSGVIGTEAFFGQGTRLTVV.

The J gene is TRBJ1-5, the V gene TRBV9; D is unresolved. Germline lookup yields CDR1 SGDLS and CDR2 YYNGEE. The CDR3 length is 14 residues. Trimming removed 3 bases from V and 2 bases from J, with 9 bases in between. As DNA, the CDR3 is TGTGCCAGCAGCGCCCGCGGGGGCAATCAGCCCCAGCATTTT. Residues: CASSARGGNQPQHF.

The V and J genes are TRBV2 and TRBJ1-6; unclear D gene. The V gene's germline CDR1 is SNHLY and CDR2 FYNNEI. The CDR3 is 15 residues long. The V end was cut by 7 bases, the J end by 2 bases, with 12 bases between. The CDR3 loop reads CASILGSAYNSPLHF. DNA of the CDR3: TGTGCCAGCATTCTCGGATCCGCCTATAATTCACCCCTCCACTTT.

The chain joins TRBV18 to TRBJ1-1; no clear D. CDR1 and CDR2 from the germline V gene are KGHSH and LQKENI. The V and J ends lost 6 bases and 1 base respectively, with 21 bases between them. The CDR3 spans 17 residues. The CDR3, as DNA: TGTGCCAGCTCCTCGTCCTGGTCCCGAGTGCAGAACACTGAAGCTTTCTTT. This codes for CASSSSWSRVQNTEAFF.

The genes are TRBV9 and TRBJ1-2, with a possible D match to TRBD1 (5 bases). This CDR3 spans 13 amino acids. With 7 bases removed from V and 2 bases from J, the gap between germline ends came to 12 bases. From germline, CDR1 is SGDLS and CDR2 YYNGEE. The CDR3 reads CASSPGGNYGYTF. DNA of the CDR3: TGTGCCAGCTCCCCTGGGGGGAACTATGGCTACACCTTC.

This clone was seen once. The gene calls are TRBV6-6 and TRBJ2-3, with 11 nucleotides matching TRBD2. Germline V CDR1 and CDR2: MNHNY, SVGAGI (reference sequence). V trimming: 4 bases; J trimming: 4 bases; junction bases outside the gene matches: 4. The CDR3 runs 15 residues. DNA for the CDR3: TGTGCCAGCAGTTTGGTAGCGGGAGGGGCAGATACGCAGTATTTT. It is translated as CASSLVAGGADTQYF.

This clone occurred a few times. The genes are TRBV14 and TRBJ2-5; D may be TRBD2 (6 bases). Germline-derived CDR1 and CDR2 are SGHDN and FVKESK. V was trimmed by 2 bases and J by 5 bases, leaving 12 bases between them. CDR3 length: 14 residues. CDR3 bases: TGTGCCAGCAGCCAAACAGATGGAGGGGAGACCCAGTACTTC. It codes for CASSQTDGGETQYF.

The chain couples TRBV11-2 to TRBJ2-7; no clear D gene. CDR3 length: 15 amino acids. The ends were cut back, 1 base at V and 3 bases at J, with 13 bases in the middle. Germline V gives CDR1 SGHAT, CDR2 FQNNGV. In DNA, the CDR3 is TGTGCCAGCAGCTTAGGCGGCTCCCCTGGCTACGAGCAGTACTTC. It specifies CASSLGGSPGYEQYF.

The genes are TRBV9 and TRBJ2-1; D is tentatively TRBD1 or TRBD2 (5 bases each). The length of the CDR3 is 16 residues. V was trimmed by 0 bases and J by 4 bases, leaving 14 bases between them. Germline V gene data show CDR1 as SGDLS and CDR2 as YYNGEE. The chain's CDR3 is CASSVGQGERYNEQFF. The CDR3 DNA sequence: TGTGCCAGCAGCGTAGGCCAGGGAGAACGATACAATGAGCAGTTCTTC.

The chain links TRBV11-2 to TRBJ2-5; tentative D call: TRBD2 (7 bases). Between the trimmed V and J ends, which lost 5 bases and 4 bases, there was a span of 20 bases. The length of the CDR3 is 16 residues. The V gene's germline CDR1 is SGHAT and CDR2 FQNNGV. The CDR3 protein is CASSPLTLRGGETQYF. The DNA for the CDR3 is TGTGCCAGCAGCCCTCTTACTCTGAGGGGGGGAGAGACCCAGTACTTC.

The genes are TRBV13 and TRBJ2-3; D gene unclear. Germline CDR1 PRHDT, CDR2 FYEKMQ (reference sequence). V was shortened by 5 bases and J by 4 bases, with 10 bases between the two germline ends. The CDR3 loop spans 13 amino acids. CDR3: CASSQTGPDTQYF. CDR3 DNA: TGTGCCAGCAGCCAGACCGGACCAGATACGCAGTATTTT.

The chain joins TRBV5-5 to TRBJ1-1, with 9 bases matching TRBD1. The CDR3 is made up of 14 amino acids. V lost 3 bases to trimming and J lost 0 bases; unmatched junction nucleotides: 0. Germline CDR1 SGHKS, CDR2 YYEKEE (reference sequence). CDR3 bases: TGTGCCAGCAGCTGGACAGGGGTGAACACTGAAGCTTTCTTT. This codes for CASSWTGVNTEAFF.

In this sample, this clone turned up once. The chain employs TRBV15 and TRBJ1-1; D is uncertain. Germline CDR1 reads LNHNV; CDR2 reads YYDKDF (reference sequence). V lost 5 bases and J lost 0, with 10 bases in between. The CDR3 loop spans 14 amino acids. CDR3 sequence: CATSVPSMNTEAFF. The DNA of the CDR3 is TGTGCCACCAGCGTACCCAGTATGAACACTGAAGCTTTCTTT. Using reference TRBV15 and TRBJ1-1 for the parts outside the CDR3, the full variable domain is DAMVIQNPRYQVTQFGKPVTLSCSQTLNHNVMYWYQQKSSQAPKLLFHYYDKDFNNEADTPDNFQSRRPNTSFCFLDIRSPGLGDTAMYLCATSVPSMNTEAFFGQGTRLTVV.

The chain employs TRBV7-2 and TRBJ2-7, with D perhaps matching TRBD1 (6 bases). Looked up from germline, CDR1 is SGHTA and CDR2 is FQGNSA. The V end lost 0 bases, the J end lost 0 bases, and 9 bases lay between the germline ends. The CDR3 consists of 15 residues. The CDR3 sequence is CASSLAGGHSYEQYF. CDR3 coding DNA: TGTGCCAGCAGCTTAGCTGGGGGCCACTCCTACGAGCAGTACTTC.

The chain is built from TRBV5-4 and TRBJ1-2, with D hard to call. The length of the CDR3 is 12 residues. V was clipped by 1 base and J by 6 bases, with 7 bases between them. In germline, CDR1 is SGHNT, CDR2 YYREEE (reference sequence). The CDR3 nucleotides read TGTGCCAGCAGCTTGAGACTGGATGGCTACACCTTC. Protein: CASSLRLDGYTF. Full variable domain (outside the CDR3, taken from reference TRBV5-4 and TRBJ1-2): ETGVTQSPTHLIKTRGQQVTLRCSSQSGHNTVSWYQQALGQGPQFIFQYYREEENGRGNFPPRFSGLQFPNYSSELNVNALELDDSALYLCASSLRLDGYTFGSGTRLTVV.

A few counts support this clone. V usage is TRBV27 and J usage is TRBJ2-5; 7 nucleotides align to TRBD1. Germline lookup yields CDR1 MNHEY and CDR2 SMNVEV (reference sequence). This CDR3 is built from 13 residues. With V trimmed by 5 bases and J by 5 bases, 5 bases remained unmatched. Written as DNA, the CDR3 is TGTGCCAGCAGTCCCGACAGGGCGGAGACCCAGTACTTC. It codes for CASSPDRAETQYF.

The V call is TRBV9, the J call TRBJ2-1, with TRBD2 matching 12 bases. Trimming at V came to 0 bases and at J to 8 bases, leaving 6 bases not matched to a gene. This CDR3 region has 16 residues. Germline CDR1 is SGDLS and CDR2 is YYNGEE. The CDR3 reads CASSVGGLAGRDEQFF. The CDR3 DNA sequence: TGTGCCAGCAGCGTAGGTGGACTAGCGGGAAGGGATGAGCAGTTCTTC.